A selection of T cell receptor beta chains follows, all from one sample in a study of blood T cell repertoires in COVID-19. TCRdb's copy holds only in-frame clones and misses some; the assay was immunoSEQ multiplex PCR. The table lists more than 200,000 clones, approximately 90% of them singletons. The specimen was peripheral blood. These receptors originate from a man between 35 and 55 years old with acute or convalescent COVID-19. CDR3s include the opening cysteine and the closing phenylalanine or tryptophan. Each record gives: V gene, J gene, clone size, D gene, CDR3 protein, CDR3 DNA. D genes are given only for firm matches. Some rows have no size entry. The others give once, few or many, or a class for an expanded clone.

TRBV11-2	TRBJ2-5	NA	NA	CASSLLSGDQETQYF	TGTGCCAGCAGCTTATTGTCGGGGGACCAAGAGACCCAGTACTTC
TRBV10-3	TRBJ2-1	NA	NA	CAISVRDSTFNEQFF	TGTGCCATCAGTGTACGGGACTCGACATTCAATGAGCAGTTCTTC
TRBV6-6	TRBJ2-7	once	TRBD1	CASSYHRGYEQYF	TGTGCCAGCAGTTACCACAGGGGGTACGAGCAGTACTTC
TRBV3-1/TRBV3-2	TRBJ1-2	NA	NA	CASSQEDSAWRTDAYGYTF	TGTGCCAGCAGCCAAGAGGATAGTGCCTGGCGGACAGACGCCTATGGCTACACCTTC
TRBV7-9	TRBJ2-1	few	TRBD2	CASSFVPGLHHNEQFF	TGTGCCAGCAGCTTTGTACCGGGACTACACCACAATGAGCAGTTCTTC
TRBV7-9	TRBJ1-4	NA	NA	CASSPPGHIEKLFF	TGTGCCAGCAGCCCTCCCGGACATATAGAAAAACTGTTTTTT
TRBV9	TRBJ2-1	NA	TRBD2	CASSVSPRLAGGPYNEQFF	TGTGCCAGCAGCGTAAGTCCCCGGCTAGCGGGAGGGCCCTACAATGAGCAGTTCTTC
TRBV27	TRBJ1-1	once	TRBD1	CASSTTGGTEAFF	TGTGCCAGCAGTACCACAGGGGGAACTGAAGCTTTCTTT
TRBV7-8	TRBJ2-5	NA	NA	CASSLAASSWRETQYF	TGTGCCAGCAGCTTAGCAGCTAGCTCTTGGAGGGAGACCCAGTACTTC
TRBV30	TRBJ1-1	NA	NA	CASGGVQGGITEAFF	TGTGCCTCGGGGGGTGTACAGGGAGGAATCACTGAAGCTTTCTTT
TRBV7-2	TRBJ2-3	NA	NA	CASTGRGLTDTQYF	TGTGCCAGCACGGGGCGGGGATTGACAGATACGCAGTATTTT
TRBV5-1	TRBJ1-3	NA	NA	CASSLGGDTGNTIYF	TGCGCCAGCAGCTTGGGGGGCGACACTGGAAACACCATATATTTT
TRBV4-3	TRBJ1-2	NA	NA	CASSQDLSGREGYTF	TGCGCCAGCAGCCAAGATCTCTCAGGGAGGGAAGGCTACACCTTC
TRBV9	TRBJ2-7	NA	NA	CASSFAGTSFHEQYF	TGTGCCAGCAGCTTTGCGGGTACTAGCTTCCACGAGCAGTACTTC
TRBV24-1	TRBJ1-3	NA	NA	CATSGYLVRDGNTIYF	TGTGCCACCAGTGGCTATTTGGTCCGGGATGGAAACACCATATATTTT
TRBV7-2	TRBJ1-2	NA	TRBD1	CASSLGATGGDYGYTF	TGTGCCAGCAGCTTAGGGGCCACAGGGGGGGACTATGGCTACACCTTC
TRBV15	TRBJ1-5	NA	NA	CATSREQGTQPQHF	TGTGCCACCAGCAGAGAACAGGGAACTCAGCCCCAGCATTTT
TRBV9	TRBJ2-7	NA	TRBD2	CASSVTSGGYEQYF	TGTGCCAGCAGCGTAACTAGCGGGGGCTACGAGCAGTACTTC
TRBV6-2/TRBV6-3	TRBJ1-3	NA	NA	CASSQGGFSGNTIYF	TGTGCCAGCAGTCAAGGGGGATTCTCTGGAAACACCATATATTTT
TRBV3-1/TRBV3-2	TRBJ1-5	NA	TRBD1	CASVADRVLNQPQHF	TGTGCCAGCGTTGCCGACAGGGTACTCAATCAGCCCCAGCATTTT
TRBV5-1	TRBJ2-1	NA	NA	CASSLGGPSSYNEQFF	TGCGCCAGCAGCTTGGGGGGGCCGAGCTCCTACAATGAGCAGTTCTTC
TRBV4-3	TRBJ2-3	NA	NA	CASSQGGPSDTQYF	TGCGCCAGCAGCCAAGGCGGTCCCTCAGATACGCAGTATTTT
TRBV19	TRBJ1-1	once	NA	CASSTPGYGTEAFF	TGTGCCAGTAGCACTCCAGGGTATGGGACTGAAGCTTTCTTT